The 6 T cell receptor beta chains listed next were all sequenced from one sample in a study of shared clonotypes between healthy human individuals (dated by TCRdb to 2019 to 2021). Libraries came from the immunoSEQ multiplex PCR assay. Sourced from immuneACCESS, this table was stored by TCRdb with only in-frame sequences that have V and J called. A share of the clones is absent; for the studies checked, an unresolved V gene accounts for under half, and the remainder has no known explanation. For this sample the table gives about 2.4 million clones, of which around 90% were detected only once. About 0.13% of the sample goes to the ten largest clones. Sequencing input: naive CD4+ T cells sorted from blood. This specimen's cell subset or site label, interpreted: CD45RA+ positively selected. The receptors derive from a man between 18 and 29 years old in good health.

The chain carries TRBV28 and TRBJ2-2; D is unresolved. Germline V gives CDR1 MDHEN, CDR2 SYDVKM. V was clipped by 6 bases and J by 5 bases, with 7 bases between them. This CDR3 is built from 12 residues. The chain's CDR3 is CASSFYTGELFF. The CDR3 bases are TGTGCCAGCAGCTTCTATACCGGGGAGCTGTTTTTT.

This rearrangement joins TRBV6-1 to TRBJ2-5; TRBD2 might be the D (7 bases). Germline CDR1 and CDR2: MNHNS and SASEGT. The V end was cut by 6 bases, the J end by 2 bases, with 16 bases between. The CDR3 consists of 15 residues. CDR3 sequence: CASSLGGAGQETQYF. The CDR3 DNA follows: TGTGCCAGCAGCCTAGGGGGGGCAGGTCAAGAGACCCAGTACTTC.

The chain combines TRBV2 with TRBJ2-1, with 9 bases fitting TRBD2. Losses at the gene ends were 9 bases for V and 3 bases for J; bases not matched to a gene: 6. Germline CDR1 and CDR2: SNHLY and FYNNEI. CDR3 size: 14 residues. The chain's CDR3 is CARGASGNYNEQFF. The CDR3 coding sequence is TGTGCCAGGGGGGCTAGCGGGAACTACAATGAGCAGTTCTTC.

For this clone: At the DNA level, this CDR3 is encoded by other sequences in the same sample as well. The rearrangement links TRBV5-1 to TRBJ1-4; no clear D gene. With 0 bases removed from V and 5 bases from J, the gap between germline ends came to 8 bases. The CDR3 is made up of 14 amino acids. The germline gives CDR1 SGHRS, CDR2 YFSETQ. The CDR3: CASSLGGVNEKLFF. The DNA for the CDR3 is TGCGCCAGCAGCTTGGGCGGCGTGAATGAAAAACTGTTTTTT.

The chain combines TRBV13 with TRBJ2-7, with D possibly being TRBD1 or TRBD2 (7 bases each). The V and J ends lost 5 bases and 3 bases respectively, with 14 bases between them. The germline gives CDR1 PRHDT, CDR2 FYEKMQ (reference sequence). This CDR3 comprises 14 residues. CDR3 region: CASSGRGLFYEQYF. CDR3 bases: TGTGCCAGCAGCGGGAGGGGGCTGTTCTACGAGCAGTACTTC.

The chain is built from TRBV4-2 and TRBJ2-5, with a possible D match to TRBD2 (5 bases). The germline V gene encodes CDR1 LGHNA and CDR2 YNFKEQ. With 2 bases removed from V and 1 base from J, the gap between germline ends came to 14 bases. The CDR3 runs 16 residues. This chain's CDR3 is CASSQSPGIIQETQYF. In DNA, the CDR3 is TGTGCCAGCAGCCAAAGTCCCGGGATTATCCAAGAGACCCAGTACTTC.